This entry lists 28 T cell receptor beta chains sequenced from one sample in a study of cytomegalovirus exposure and HLA in healthy donors. The PCR ran on 60 Vbeta and 13 Jbeta primers. TCRdb's table, derived via immunoSEQ multiplex PCR, lists solely in-frame clones and lacks some. The sample lists around 120,000 clones, about four fifths seen once, with more than 7% in the top ten. The sample was PBMCs. Source of these receptors: a female donor in good health and CMV-seropositive.

The chain couples TRBV5-1 to TRBJ2-7; D unresolved. V gave up 0 bases and J gave up 2 bases, with 9 bases separating them. The CDR3 has 14 residues. From germline, CDR1 is SGHRS and CDR2 YFSETQ. CDR3 protein: CASSLVGPPYEQYF. CDR3 DNA sequence: TGCGCCAGCAGCTTGGTGGGCCCCCCCTACGAGCAGTACTTC.

This rearrangement joins TRBV5-1 to TRBJ1-6; D might be TRBD1 (6 bases). The CDR3 covers 15 residues. Germline V gene sequence: CDR1 SGHRS, CDR2 YFSETQ. Trimming cost V 0 bases and J 7 bases, with 11 bases left between them. The CDR3 spells CASSLATTGNSPLHF. The CDR3 nucleotides read TGCGCCAGCAGCTTGGCCACAACAGGGAATTCACCCCTCCACTTT. The whole variable domain, filled in from reference TRBV5-1 and TRBJ1-6, reads KAGVTQTPRYLIKTRGQQVTLSCSPISGHRSVSWYQQTPGQGLQFLFEYFSETQRNKGNFPGRFSGRQFSNSRSEMNVSTLELGDSALYLCASSLATTGNSPLHFGNGTRLTVT.

This chain joins TRBV11-2 and TRBJ1-5; tentative D call: TRBD1 (5 bases). Germline-derived CDR1 and CDR2 are SGHAT and FQNNGV. V was pared by 5 bases and J by 9 bases, with 20 bases between. The CDR3 has 15 residues. The CDR3 sequence: CASSPDSVSARPQHF. DNA of the CDR3: TGTGCCAGCAGCCCCGACAGCGTCAGTGCAAGGCCCCAGCATTTT.

This chain joins TRBV18 and TRBJ2-1; 11 nucleotides align to TRBD2. This CDR3 is built from 15 residues. The germline V gene has CDR1 KGHSH and CDR2 LQKENI. J was trimmed by 5 bases and V by 3 bases; bases with no gene match: 3. The CDR3 reads CASSPGTSGDNEQFF. The CDR3 nucleotides read TGTGCCAGCTCACCGGGGACTAGCGGAGACAATGAGCAGTTCTTC.

This chain joins TRBV19 and TRBJ1-6; TRBD1 is a possible D gene (6 bases). The CDR3 is 17 amino acids. V was shortened by 0 bases and J by 6 bases, with 15 bases between the two germline ends. Germline V gene data show CDR1 as LNHDA and CDR2 as SQIVND (reference sequence). The CDR3 bases are TGTGCCAGTAGTATAGATCCCAGCGGCAGGGGTAATTCACCCCTCCACTTT. Encoded protein: CASSIDPSGRGNSPLHF.

The chain recombines TRBV9 with TRBJ1-2; 7 bases map to TRBD1. Germline V lookup: CDR1 SGDLS, CDR2 YYNGEE. The J segment lost 2 bases and the V segment lost 2 bases, leaving 6 bases of the junction unmatched. The length of the CDR3 is 15 residues. This chain's CDR3 is CASSVGTASNYGYTF. CDR3 DNA: TGTGCCAGCAGCGTTGGGACAGCCTCAAACTATGGCTACACCTTC.

The CDR3 bases are TGTGCCACCAGCAGACGGGGAGGGGGCAATCAGCCCCAGCATTTT. It codes for CATSRRGGGNQPQHF. The chain combines TRBV15 with TRBJ1-5; weak D call: TRBD1 (5 bases). The CDR3 has 15 amino acids. Germline loops: CDR1 LNHNV, CDR2 YYDKDF (reference sequence). V dropped 2 bases and J dropped 2 bases, with 10 bases sitting between them. The full variable domain, with the rest looked up from reference TRBV15 and TRBJ1-5, is DAMVIQNPRYQVTQFGKPVTLSCSQTLNHNVMYWYQQKSSQAPKLLFHYYDKDFNNEADTPDNFQSRRPNTSFCFLDIRSPGLGDTAMYLCATSRRGGGNQPQHFGDGTRLSIL.

This clone was found a few times. The chain links TRBV28 to TRBJ1-1; D is ambiguous. Germline values: CDR1 MDHEN, CDR2 SYDVKM. This CDR3 is built from 12 residues. With 5 bases removed from V and 5 bases from J, the gap between germline ends came to 9 bases. CDR3: CASSLSRTEAFF. The CDR3 DNA sequence: TGTGCCAGCAGTCTTAGCCGTACTGAAGCTTTCTTT.

V gene TRBV5-1 combines with J gene TRBJ2-5; D is perhaps TRBD1 (6 bases). The CDR3 runs 15 residues. V lost 5 bases, J lost 2 bases, and 16 bases lay in between. The V gene's germline CDR1 is SGHRS and CDR2 YFSETQ. The CDR3 spells CASRGGTGMQETQYF. CDR3 in DNA: TGCGCCAGCAGAGGGGGAACGGGAATGCAAGAGACCCAGTACTTC.

This clone was seen only once. The chain employs TRBV30 and TRBJ2-6; the D gene is possibly TRBD2 (7 bases). This CDR3 spans 15 amino acids. The germline V gene has CDR1 GTSNPN and CDR2 SVGIG (reference sequence). V dropped 1 base and J dropped 2 bases, with 9 bases sitting between them. In DNA, the CDR3 is TGTGCCTGGAGTGAGGGGGGGACTGGGGCCAACGTCCTGACTTTC. Residues: CAWSEGGTGANVLTF.

The chain joins TRBV6-5 to TRBJ2-5; possibly TRBD2 for D (7 bases). From germline, CDR1 is MNHEY and CDR2 SVGAGI. The V and J ends lost 7 bases and 2 bases respectively, with 14 bases between them. CDR3 size: 14 residues. The CDR3 reads CASKRGGAQETQYF. CDR3 in DNA: TGTGCCAGCAAAAGGGGGGGGGCACAAGAGACCCAGTACTTC.

The chain is built from TRBV7-9 and TRBJ1-1; D unresolved. Trimming took off 7 bases at V and 1 base at J, with 10 bases between the two ends. Germline CDR1 is SEHNR and CDR2 is FQNEAQ (reference sequence). The CDR3 runs to 13 residues. In nucleotides, the CDR3 is TGTGCCAGCATAGAAGTCGGGAACACTGAAGCTTTCTTT. It encodes CASIEVGNTEAFF.

This chain uses TRBV19 with TRBJ1-6; D gene uncertain. The CDR3 runs to 13 residues. From germline, CDR1 is LNHDA and CDR2 SQIVND (reference sequence). Trimming shortened V by 3 bases and J by 8 bases, and 8 bases separated the two germline ends. The CDR3 sequence: CASSISRDSPLHF. The CDR3 nucleotides read TGTGCCAGTAGTATCTCACGGGATTCACCCCTCCACTTT.

The rearrangement joins TRBV9 to TRBJ2-3, with D possibly being TRBD2 (6 bases). Trimming left V 0 bases short and J 1 base short, with 18 bases between. CDR1 and CDR2 (germline): SGDLS, YYNGEE. The length of the CDR3 is 18 residues. The CDR3 loop reads CASSVEGGGAAGTDTQYF. CDR3 nucleotide sequence: TGTGCCAGCAGCGTAGAGGGAGGCGGGGCCGCCGGCACAGATACGCAGTATTTT.

This chain joins TRBV23-1 and TRBJ2-2; no definite D call. TRBV23-1 is sorted into the ORF group, with uncertain function. The CDR3 length is 15 residues. Trimming shortened V by 6 bases and J by 4 bases, and 15 bases separated the two germline ends. DNA of the CDR3: TGCGCCAGCAGGCAGGCCCCTACTCGCACCGGGGAGCTGTTTTTT. Translated: CASRQAPTRTGELFF.

The J gene is TRBJ2-5, the V gene TRBV19; possibly TRBD1 for D (5 bases). CDR1 is LNHDA and CDR2 is SQIVND in the germline V gene (reference sequence). The CDR3 runs 13 residues. Trimming removed 10 bases at V and 5 bases at J, with 17 bases between. In DNA form, the CDR3 reads TGTGCCATCCTCAGGGCTGGCCGGGAGACCCAGTACTTC. Translating gives CAILRAGRETQYF.

The chain joins TRBV28 to TRBJ2-7, with a tentative D call TRBD1 (5 bases). The length of the CDR3 is 14 residues. V gave up 3 bases and J gave up 0 bases, with 9 bases separating them. Looked up from germline, CDR1 is MDHEN and CDR2 is SYDVKM. The CDR3 region has the DNA TGTGCCAGCAGTTTCAGGGTCAGCTCCTACGAGCAGTACTTC. Translating gives CASSFRVSSYEQYF.

This clone has just a few counts. The V and J genes are TRBV11-2 and TRBJ2-7; 7 bases map to TRBD1. There are 15 residues in the CDR3. Trimming cost V 3 bases and J 6 bases; bases outside gene matches: 11. Germline CDR1 and CDR2: SGHAT and FQNNGV. The CDR3 here is CASSFPGTAYSEQYF. The CDR3, as DNA: TGTGCCAGCAGCTTTCCGGGGACAGCTTACTCCGAGCAGTACTTC. The full variable domain, rest sourced from reference TRBV11-2 and TRBJ2-7, is EAGVAQSPRYKIIEKRQSVAFWCNPISGHATLYWYQQILGQGPKLLIQFQNNGVVDDSQLPKDRFSAERLKGVDSTLKIQPAKLEDSAVYLCASSFPGTAYSEQYFGPGTRLTVT.

CDR3 in amino acids: CASSLDRFARNEQYF. The CDR3 DNA reads as TGTGCCAGCAGCTTAGATCGCTTCGCCAGGAACGAGCAGTACTTC. The genes are TRBV11-2 and TRBJ2-7; no clear D. CDR1 is SGHAT, CDR2 FQNNGV, per germline. This CDR3 is built from 15 residues. Trimming left V 0 bases short and J 5 bases short, with 14 bases between.

This clone was detected a few times. V usage is TRBV7-3 and J usage is TRBJ2-1; 7 bases line up with TRBD1. Looked up from germline, CDR1 is SGHTA and CDR2 is FQGTGA. The V segment lost 3 bases and the J segment 8 bases; nucleotides outside the gene matches: 7. CDR3 length: 14 residues. CDR3 loop: CASSLTGRRDEQFF. CDR3 in DNA: TGTGCCAGCAGCTTGACAGGGCGGAGAGATGAGCAGTTCTTC.

The chain employs TRBV30 and TRBJ1-1; possibly TRBD1 for D (6 bases). Trimming took off 0 bases at V and 7 bases at J, with 15 bases between the two ends. There are 14 residues in the CDR3. Germline CDR1 GTSNPN, CDR2 SVGIG (reference sequence). As DNA, the CDR3 is TGTGCCTGGAGTGTTGGCAGGGGTGTGAATGAAGCTTTCTTT. It specifies CAWSVGRGVNEAFF.

V gene TRBV5-1 combines with J gene TRBJ2-1; 9 bases are a match to TRBD2. The V and J ends lost 2 bases and 7 bases, in that order; junction bases with no gene match: 13. Per germline, CDR1 SGHRS and CDR2 YFSETQ. The CDR3 consists of 17 residues. The CDR3 is CASSLVAGATPLNEQFF. CDR3 sequence (DNA): TGCGCCAGCAGCTTAGTAGCGGGGGCGACACCACTTAATGAGCAGTTCTTC.

This clone was picked up one time. The V call is TRBV6-5, the J call TRBJ2-3, with 11 bases identical to TRBD2. The CDR3 consists of 14 residues. Trimming took 6 bases from V and 4 from J; bases not matched to a gene: 3. Germline lookup yields CDR1 MNHEY and CDR2 SVGAGI. CDR3 sequence: CASRPGLAADTQYF. The DNA for the CDR3 is TGTGCCAGCAGACCGGGACTAGCGGCAGATACGCAGTATTTT.

This clone has only one observation. The chain combines TRBV5-1 with TRBJ2-5; D is perhaps TRBD2 (6 bases). From germline, CDR1 is SGHRS and CDR2 YFSETQ. The ends were cut back, 5 bases at V and 3 bases at J, with 8 bases in the middle. This CDR3 has 12 amino acids. The CDR3 is CASSSGEETQYF. Here the CDR3 DNA reads TGCGCCAGCAGTTCGGGGGAAGAGACCCAGTACTTC.

V and J are TRBV19 and TRBJ1-1; no firm D call. V was pared by 2 bases and J by 1 base, with 8 bases between. CDR1 LNHDA and CDR2 SQIVND come from the germline V gene (reference sequence). The CDR3 consists of 14 residues. CDR3 loop: CASSIPVENTEAFF. CDR3 nucleotide sequence: TGTGCCAGTAGTATACCGGTAGAGAACACTGAAGCTTTCTTT.

The V and J genes are TRBV6-5 and TRBJ1-2; D gene ambiguous. Germline CDR1 and CDR2: MNHEY and SVGAGI. The V end was cut by 2 bases, the J end by 8 bases, with 9 bases between. The CDR3 sequence is 12 residues long. CDR3 in amino acids: CASSYPGQGYTF. CDR3 sequence (DNA): TGTGCCAGCAGTTACCCTGGGCAAGGCTACACCTTC.

The chain couples TRBV6-5 to TRBJ1-1, with 11 positions matching TRBD1. Germline CDR1 MNHEY, CDR2 SVGAGI. The junction had 6 bases not matched to a gene; V was cut back by 5 bases and J by 4 bases. CDR3 size: 15 residues. CDR3 sequence reads: CASSLPGTGGTEAFF. Here the CDR3 DNA reads TGTGCCAGCAGTCTCCCCGGGACAGGGGGCACTGAAGCTTTCTTT.

The V call is TRBV18, the J call TRBJ2-5; 8 nucleotides line up with TRBD1. The CDR3 is 15 amino acids. Germline V gene data show CDR1 as KGHSH and CDR2 as LQKENI. The ends lost 3 bases at V and 5 bases at J; junction bases unmatched: 8. The CDR3 DNA sequence: TGTGCCAGCTCACCGGGAGACAGGGGACGGGAGACCCAGTACTTC. Protein product: CASSPGDRGRETQYF.